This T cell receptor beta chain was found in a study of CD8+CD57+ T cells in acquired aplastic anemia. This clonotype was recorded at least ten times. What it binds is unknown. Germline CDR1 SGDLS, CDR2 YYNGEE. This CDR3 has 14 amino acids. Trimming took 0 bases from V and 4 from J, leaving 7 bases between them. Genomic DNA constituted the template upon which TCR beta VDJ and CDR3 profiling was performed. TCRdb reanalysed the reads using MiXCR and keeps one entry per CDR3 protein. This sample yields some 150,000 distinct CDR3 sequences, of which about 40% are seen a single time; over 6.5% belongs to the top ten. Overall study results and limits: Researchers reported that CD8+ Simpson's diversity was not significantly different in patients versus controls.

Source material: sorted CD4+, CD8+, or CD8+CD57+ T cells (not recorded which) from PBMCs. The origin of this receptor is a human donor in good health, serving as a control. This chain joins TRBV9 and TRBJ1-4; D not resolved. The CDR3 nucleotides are TGTGCCAGCAGCGTAGGGCATGGTAATGAAAAACTGTTTTTT. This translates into CASSVGHGNEKLFF.